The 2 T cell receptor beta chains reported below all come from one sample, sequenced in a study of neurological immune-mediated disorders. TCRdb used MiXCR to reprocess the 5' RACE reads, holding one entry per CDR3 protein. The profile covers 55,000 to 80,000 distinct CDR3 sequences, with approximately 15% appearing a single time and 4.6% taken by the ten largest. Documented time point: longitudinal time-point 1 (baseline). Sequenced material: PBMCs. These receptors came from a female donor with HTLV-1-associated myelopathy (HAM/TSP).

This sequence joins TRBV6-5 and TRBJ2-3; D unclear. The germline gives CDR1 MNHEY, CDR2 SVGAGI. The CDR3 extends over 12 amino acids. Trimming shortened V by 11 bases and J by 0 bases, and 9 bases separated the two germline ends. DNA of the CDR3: TGTGCCGTCGGTCCTAGCACAGATACGCAGTATTTT. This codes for CAVGPSTDTQYF.

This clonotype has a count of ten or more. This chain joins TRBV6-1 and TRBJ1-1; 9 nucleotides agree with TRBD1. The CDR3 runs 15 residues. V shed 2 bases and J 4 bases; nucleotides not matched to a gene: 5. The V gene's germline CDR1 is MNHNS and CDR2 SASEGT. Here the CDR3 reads CASSETGGEGTEAFF. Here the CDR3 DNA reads TGTGCCAGCAGTGAAACAGGGGGCGAGGGCACTGAAGCTTTCTTT.